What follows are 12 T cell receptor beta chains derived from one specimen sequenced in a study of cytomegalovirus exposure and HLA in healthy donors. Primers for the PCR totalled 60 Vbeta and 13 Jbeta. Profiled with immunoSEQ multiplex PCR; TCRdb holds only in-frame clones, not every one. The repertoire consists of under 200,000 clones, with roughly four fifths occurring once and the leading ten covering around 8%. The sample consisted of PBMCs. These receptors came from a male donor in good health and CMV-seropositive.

The CDR3 spells CASRRAGGGTEAFF. DNA for the CDR3: TGTGCCAGCAGGAGGGCCGGAGGTGGGACTGAAGCTTTCTTT. The genes are TRBV7-2 and TRBJ1-1; D uncertain. The CDR3 is made up of 14 amino acids. Per the germline V gene, CDR1 is SGHTA and CDR2 is FQGNSA. Between the trimmed V and J ends, which lost 6 bases and 5 bases, there was a span of 16 bases.

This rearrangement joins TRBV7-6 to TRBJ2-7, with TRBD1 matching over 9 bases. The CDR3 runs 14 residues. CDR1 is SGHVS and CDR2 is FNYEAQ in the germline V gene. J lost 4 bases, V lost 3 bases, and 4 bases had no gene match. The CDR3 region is CASSFGQGLYEQYF. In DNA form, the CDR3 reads TGTGCCAGCAGCTTTGGACAGGGGTTATACGAGCAGTACTTC.

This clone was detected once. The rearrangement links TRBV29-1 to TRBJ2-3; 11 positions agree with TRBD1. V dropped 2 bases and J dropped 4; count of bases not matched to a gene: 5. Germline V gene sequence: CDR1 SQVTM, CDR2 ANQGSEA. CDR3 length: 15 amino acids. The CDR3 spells CSVEPRTGGADTQYF. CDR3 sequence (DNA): TGCAGCGTTGAACCCCGGACAGGGGGCGCAGATACGCAGTATTTT.

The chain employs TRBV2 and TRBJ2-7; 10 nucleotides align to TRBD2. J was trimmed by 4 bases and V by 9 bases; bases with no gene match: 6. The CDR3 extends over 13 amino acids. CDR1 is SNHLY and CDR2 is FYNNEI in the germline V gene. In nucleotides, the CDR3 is TGTGCCAGGGGGTCTAGCGGGAGTTACGAGCAGTACTTC. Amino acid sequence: CARGSSGSYEQYF.

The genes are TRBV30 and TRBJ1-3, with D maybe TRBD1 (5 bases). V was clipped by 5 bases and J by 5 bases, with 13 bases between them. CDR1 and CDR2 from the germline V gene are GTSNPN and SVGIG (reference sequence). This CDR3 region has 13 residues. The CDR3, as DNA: TGTGCCTGGCTTGAGGCAGGGAGAAACACCATATATTTT. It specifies CAWLEAGRNTIYF.

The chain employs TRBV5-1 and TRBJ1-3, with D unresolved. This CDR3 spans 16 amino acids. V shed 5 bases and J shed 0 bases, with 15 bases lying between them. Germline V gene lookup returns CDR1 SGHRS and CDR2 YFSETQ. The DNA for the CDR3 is TGCGCCAGCAGATTCGGGTCCACGGACTCTGGAAACACCATATATTTT. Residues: CASRFGSTDSGNTIYF.

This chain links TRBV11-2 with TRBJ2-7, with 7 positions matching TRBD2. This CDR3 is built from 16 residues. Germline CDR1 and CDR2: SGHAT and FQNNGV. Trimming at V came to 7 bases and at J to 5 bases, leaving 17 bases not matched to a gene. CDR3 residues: CASTSTPGLTRNEQYF. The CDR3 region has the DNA TGTGCCAGCACAAGCACACCGGGACTAACGAGGAACGAGCAGTACTTC.

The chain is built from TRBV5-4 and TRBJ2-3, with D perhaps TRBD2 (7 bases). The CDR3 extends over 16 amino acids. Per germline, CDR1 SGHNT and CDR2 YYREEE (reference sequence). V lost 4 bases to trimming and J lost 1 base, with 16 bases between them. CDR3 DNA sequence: TGTGCCAGCAGCCCCGGGGGGCTAGCGGGCACAGATACGCAGTATTTT. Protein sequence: CASSPGGLAGTDTQYF.

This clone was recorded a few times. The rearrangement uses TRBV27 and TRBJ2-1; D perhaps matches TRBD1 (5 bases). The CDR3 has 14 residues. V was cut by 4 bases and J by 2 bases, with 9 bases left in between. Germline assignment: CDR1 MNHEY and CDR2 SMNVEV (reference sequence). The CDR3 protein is CASSSDRAYNEQFF. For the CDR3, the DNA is TGTGCCAGCAGTTCCGACAGAGCCTACAATGAGCAGTTCTTC.

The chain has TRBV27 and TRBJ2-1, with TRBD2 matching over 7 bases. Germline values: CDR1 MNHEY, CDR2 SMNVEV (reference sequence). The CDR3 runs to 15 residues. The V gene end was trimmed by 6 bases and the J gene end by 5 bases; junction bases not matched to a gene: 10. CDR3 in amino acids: CASSRGSSGNNEQFF. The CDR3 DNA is TGTGCCAGCAGCCGAGGGTCTAGCGGAAACAATGAGCAGTTCTTC.

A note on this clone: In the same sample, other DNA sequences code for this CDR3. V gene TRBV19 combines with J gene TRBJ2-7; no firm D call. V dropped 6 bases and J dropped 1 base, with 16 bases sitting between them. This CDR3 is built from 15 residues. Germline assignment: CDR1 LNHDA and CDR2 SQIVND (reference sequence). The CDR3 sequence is CASSSERSWSYEQYF. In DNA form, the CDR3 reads TGTGCCAGTAGCTCGGAGCGTAGTTGGTCCTACGAGCAGTACTTC.

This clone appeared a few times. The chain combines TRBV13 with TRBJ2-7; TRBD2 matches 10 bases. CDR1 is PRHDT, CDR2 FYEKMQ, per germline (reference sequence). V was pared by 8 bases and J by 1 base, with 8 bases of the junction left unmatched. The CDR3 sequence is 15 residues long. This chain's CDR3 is CASSPGTSVSYEQYF. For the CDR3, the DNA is TGTGCCAGCTCGCCCGGGACTAGCGTTTCCTACGAGCAGTACTTC.